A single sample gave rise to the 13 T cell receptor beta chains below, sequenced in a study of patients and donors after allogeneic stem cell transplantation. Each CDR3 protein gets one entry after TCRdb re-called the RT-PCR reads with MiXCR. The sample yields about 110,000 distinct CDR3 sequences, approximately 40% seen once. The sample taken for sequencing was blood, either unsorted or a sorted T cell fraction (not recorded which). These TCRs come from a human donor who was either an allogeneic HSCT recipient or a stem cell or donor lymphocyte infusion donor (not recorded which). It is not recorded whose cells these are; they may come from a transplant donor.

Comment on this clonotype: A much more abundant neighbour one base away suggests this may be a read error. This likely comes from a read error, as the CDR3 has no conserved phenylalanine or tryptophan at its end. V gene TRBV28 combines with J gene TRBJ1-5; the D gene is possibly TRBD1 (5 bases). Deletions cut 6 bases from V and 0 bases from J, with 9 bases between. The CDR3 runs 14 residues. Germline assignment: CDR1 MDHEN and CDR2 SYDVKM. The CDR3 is CASRRQYSNQPQHL. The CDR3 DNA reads TGTGCCAGCAGGCGACAGTATAGCAATCAGCCCCAGCATTTG.

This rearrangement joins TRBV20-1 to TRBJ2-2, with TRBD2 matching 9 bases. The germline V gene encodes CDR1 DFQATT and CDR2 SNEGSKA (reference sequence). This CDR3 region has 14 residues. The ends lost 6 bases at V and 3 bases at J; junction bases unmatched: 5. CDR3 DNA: TGCAGTGCCTCGGGACTAGCAGACACCGGGGAGCTGTTTTTT. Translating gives CSASGLADTGELFF.

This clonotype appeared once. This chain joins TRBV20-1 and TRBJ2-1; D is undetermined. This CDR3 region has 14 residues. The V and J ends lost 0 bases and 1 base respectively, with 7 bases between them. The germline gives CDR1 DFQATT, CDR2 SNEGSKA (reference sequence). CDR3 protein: CSARDGSSYNEQFF. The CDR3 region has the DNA TGCAGTGCTAGAGATGGTTCATCCTACAATGAGCAGTTCTTC.

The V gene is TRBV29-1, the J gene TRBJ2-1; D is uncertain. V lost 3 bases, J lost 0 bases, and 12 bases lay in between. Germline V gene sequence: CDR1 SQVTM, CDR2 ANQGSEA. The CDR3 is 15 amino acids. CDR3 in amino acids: CSVDAHLASYNEQFF. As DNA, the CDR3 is TGCAGCGTTGATGCCCATCTGGCCTCCTACAATGAGCAGTTCTTC.

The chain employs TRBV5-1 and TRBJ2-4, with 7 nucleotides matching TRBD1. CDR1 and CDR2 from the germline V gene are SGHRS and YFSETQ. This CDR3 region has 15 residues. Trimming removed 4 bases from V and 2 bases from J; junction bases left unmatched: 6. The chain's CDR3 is CASSQGTATKNIQYF. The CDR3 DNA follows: TGCGCCAGCAGCCAGGGGACAGCAACCAAAAACATTCAGTACTTC.

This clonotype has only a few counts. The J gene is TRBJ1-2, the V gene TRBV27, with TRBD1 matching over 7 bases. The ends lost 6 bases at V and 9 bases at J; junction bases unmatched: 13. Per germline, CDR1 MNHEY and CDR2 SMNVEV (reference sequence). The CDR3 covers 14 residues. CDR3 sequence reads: CASRKTGTERSYTF. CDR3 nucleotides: TGTGCCAGCAGAAAGACCGGGACAGAGAGGAGCTACACCTTC.

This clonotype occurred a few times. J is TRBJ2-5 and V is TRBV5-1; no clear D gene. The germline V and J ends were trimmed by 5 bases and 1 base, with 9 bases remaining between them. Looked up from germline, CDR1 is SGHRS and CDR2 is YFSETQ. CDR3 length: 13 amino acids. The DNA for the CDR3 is TGCGCCAGCAGAGGCAGCTCCCAAGAGACCCAGTACTTC. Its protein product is CASRGSSQETQYF.

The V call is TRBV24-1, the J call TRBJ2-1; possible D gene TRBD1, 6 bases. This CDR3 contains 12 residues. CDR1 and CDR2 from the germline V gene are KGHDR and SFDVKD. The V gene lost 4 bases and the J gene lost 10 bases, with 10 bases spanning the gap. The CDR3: CATSETDREQFF. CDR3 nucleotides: TGTGCCACCAGTGAGACTGACAGGGAGCAGTTCTTC.

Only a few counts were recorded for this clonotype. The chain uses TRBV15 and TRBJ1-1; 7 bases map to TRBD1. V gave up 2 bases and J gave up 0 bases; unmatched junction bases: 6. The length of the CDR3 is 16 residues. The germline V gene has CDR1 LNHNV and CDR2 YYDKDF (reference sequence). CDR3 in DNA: TGTGCCACCAGCAGACTCCTGACAGGGCTGAACACTGAAGCTTTCTTT. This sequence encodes CATSRLLTGLNTEAFF.

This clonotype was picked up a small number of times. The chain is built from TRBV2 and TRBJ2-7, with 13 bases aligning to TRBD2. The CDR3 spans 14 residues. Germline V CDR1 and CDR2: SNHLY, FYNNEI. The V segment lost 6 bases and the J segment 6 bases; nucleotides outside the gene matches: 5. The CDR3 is CASRLGLAGVEQYF. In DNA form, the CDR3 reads TGTGCCAGCAGACTCGGACTAGCGGGAGTCGAGCAGTACTTC.

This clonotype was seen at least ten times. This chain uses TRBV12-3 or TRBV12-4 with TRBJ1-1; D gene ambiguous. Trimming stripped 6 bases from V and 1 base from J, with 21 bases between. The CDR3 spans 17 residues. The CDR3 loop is CASSEDRTSLGNTEAFF. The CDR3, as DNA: TGTGCCAGCAGCGAAGACCGGACCTCCCTGGGGAACACTGAAGCTTTCTTT.

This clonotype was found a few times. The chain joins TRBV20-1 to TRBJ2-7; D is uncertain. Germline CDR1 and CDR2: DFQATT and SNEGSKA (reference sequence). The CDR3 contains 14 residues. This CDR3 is CSVRGPPGAYEQYF. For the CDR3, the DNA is TGCAGCGTCCGTGGGCCCCCAGGCGCCTACGAGCAGTACTTC.

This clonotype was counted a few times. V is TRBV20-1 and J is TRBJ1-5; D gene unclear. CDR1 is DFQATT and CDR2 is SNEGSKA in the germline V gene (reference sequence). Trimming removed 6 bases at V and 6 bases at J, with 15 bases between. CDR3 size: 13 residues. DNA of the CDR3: TGCAGTGCGCCCCGGGCAGAAGGTCAGCCCCAGCATTTT. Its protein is CSAPRAEGQPQHF.